Presented here are 11 T cell receptor beta chains from one specimen sequenced in a study of cytomegalovirus exposure and HLA in healthy donors. 60 Vbeta and 13 Jbeta primers were used in PCR. TCRdb keeps only in-frame clones here, not all; method: immunoSEQ multiplex PCR. Recorded here are about 190,000 clones; the top ten clones represent around 6%. The material sequenced was PBMCs. These receptors came from a man aged 30 to 39 in good health and CMV-seronegative.

V and J are TRBV27 and TRBJ1-5, with TRBD1 identical over 7 bases. The CDR3 is made up of 14 amino acids. The germline V gene has CDR1 MNHEY and CDR2 SMNVEV (reference sequence). V shed 4 bases, J shed 5 bases, and the junction held 5 bases outside the gene matches. This CDR3 reads CASSSPGGHQPQHF. For the CDR3, the DNA is TGTGCCAGCAGTTCGCCAGGGGGACATCAGCCCCAGCATTTT.

The chain combines TRBV27 with TRBJ2-1; no firm D call. The ends were cut back, 4 bases at V and 6 bases at J, with 16 bases in the middle. CDR1 MNHEY and CDR2 SMNVEV come from the germline V gene (reference sequence). The CDR3 is 15 residues long. This CDR3 reads CASSSLLVLGNEQFF. The CDR3 DNA follows: TGTGCCAGCAGTTCCCTACTTGTTCTTGGCAATGAGCAGTTCTTC.

The rearrangement joins TRBV7-9 to TRBJ2-3; D uncertain. CDR1 and CDR2 (germline): SEHNR, FQNEAQ (reference sequence). V lost 4 bases, J lost 6 bases, and 14 bases lay in between. There are 14 residues in the CDR3. CDR3 in DNA: TGTGCCAGCAGCTCCACGGAAGCGCCCGATACGCAGTATTTT. It codes for CASSSTEAPDTQYF.

The V and J genes are TRBV10-2 and TRBJ2-7; TRBD2 matches at 7 bases. The length of the CDR3 is 13 residues. Germline V gene lookup returns CDR1 WSHSY and CDR2 SAAADI. V lost 0 bases and J lost 7; bases outside the gene matches: 3. CDR3 in amino acids: CASSESGGVEQYF. The CDR3 nucleotides are TGCGCCAGCAGTGAGTCGGGGGGGGTGGAGCAGTACTTC.

The CDR3, as DNA: TGTGCCAGCAGTTTGGGGGACTCGTCCTACGAGCAGTACTTC. Residues: CASSLGDSSYEQYF. This sequence joins TRBV27 and TRBJ2-7; a possible D gene is TRBD2 (6 bases). The CDR3 length is 14 residues. V lost 3 bases to trimming and J lost 1 base, with 10 bases between them. CDR1 is MNHEY and CDR2 is SMNVEV in the germline V gene (reference sequence).

V gene TRBV12-5 combines with J gene TRBJ1-2, with a possible D match to TRBD1 (5 bases). Trimming cost V 0 bases and J 0 bases, with 17 bases left between them. Germline lookup yields CDR1 LGHNT and CDR2 FRNRAP. The CDR3 sequence is 18 residues long. This CDR3 reads CASGLVLPRTPTNYGYTF. CDR3 coding DNA: TGTGCTAGTGGTTTGGTTCTACCCCGGACACCAACTAACTATGGCTACACCTTC.

This chain joins TRBV12-5 and TRBJ2-3; 8 bases are shared with TRBD1. The CDR3 loop spans 14 amino acids. Trimming removed 4 bases from V and 5 bases from J; junction bases left unmatched: 5. Germline values: CDR1 LGHNT, CDR2 FRNRAP. The CDR3 bases are TGTGCTAGTGGTTGGGGACAGGACGTAGATACGCAGTATTTT. Protein sequence: CASGWGQDVDTQYF.

The CDR3 DNA reads TGCGCCAGCAGCTTGGGACAGGGGATAGATACGCAGTATTTT. Its protein product is CASSLGQGIDTQYF. The rearrangement joins TRBV5-1 to TRBJ2-3; 8 bases match TRBD1. Germline values: CDR1 SGHRS, CDR2 YFSETQ. The CDR3 is 14 residues long. V dropped 0 bases and J dropped 5; count of bases not matched to a gene: 2.

V is TRBV7-6 and J is TRBJ1-3; a possible D gene is TRBD1 (5 bases). The CDR3 is 16 residues long. Germline CDR1 reads SGHVS; CDR2 reads FNYEAQ. The V gene lost 0 bases and the J gene lost 5 bases, with 14 bases spanning the gap. This chain's CDR3 is CASSLAQSQGRNTIYF. The CDR3 DNA sequence: TGTGCCAGCAGCTTAGCGCAAAGCCAGGGCAGAAACACCATATATTTT.

The rearrangement uses TRBV7-9 and TRBJ2-7, with unresolved D. V was shortened by 5 bases and J by 0 bases, with 8 bases between the two germline ends. CDR1 and CDR2 (germline): SEHNR, FQNEAQ (reference sequence). This CDR3 is 13 amino acids long. The CDR3, as DNA: TGTGCCAGCAGCCCAAAGAGCTCCTACGAGCAGTACTTC. It codes for CASSPKSSYEQYF. The complete variable domain, with remaining parts taken from reference TRBV7-9 and TRBJ2-7, reads DTGVSQNPRHKITKRGQNVTFRCDPISEHNRLYWYRQTLGQGPEFLTYFQNEAQLEKSRLLSDRFSAERPKGSFSTLEIQRTEQGDSAMYLCASSPKSSYEQYFGPGTRLTVT.

The chain employs TRBV30 and TRBJ1-6; D possibly corresponds to TRBD1 (5 bases). With 0 bases removed from V and 0 bases from J, the gap between germline ends came to 6 bases. The CDR3 has 15 residues. Looked up from germline, CDR1 is GTSNPN and CDR2 is SVGIG (reference sequence). The CDR3 DNA reads as TGTGCCTGGAGTGTAGGGGTCTCCTATAATTCACCCCTCCACTTT. It codes for CAWSVGVSYNSPLHF.